This passage covers 19 T cell receptor beta chains from one sample sequenced in a study of cytomegalovirus exposure and HLA in healthy donors. The PCR had 60 Vbeta and 13 Jbeta primers. Clones were sequenced by immunoSEQ multiplex PCR, and TCRdb holds only the in-frame ones, with some missing. Of about 120,000 clones detected, 65% to 75% appear once; the ten largest clones hold around 4.2%. The sample consisted of PBMCs. These receptors all stem from a woman in her 40s in good health and CMV-seropositive.

This clone was observed a handful of times. The chain carries TRBV9 and TRBJ1-2; TRBD1 aligns across 7 bases. Germline CDR1 reads SGDLS; CDR2 reads YYNGEE. V lost 5 bases, J lost 7 bases, and 8 bases stayed unmatched. This CDR3 contains 13 residues. CDR3 loop: CASSDTGVGGYTF. Written as DNA, the CDR3 is TGTGCCAGCAGTGATACAGGGGTCGGTGGCTACACCTTC.

On this clone: Its ends do not fully match the called genes, so a read error is possible. The chain recombines TRBV4-1 with TRBJ1-1; no firm D call. The CDR3 runs 14 residues. Looked up from germline, CDR1 is MGHRA and CDR2 is YSYEKL. The CDR3 is CASSQVNSNTEAFF. The DNA of the CDR3 is TGTGCCAGCAGCCAAGTGAACTCGAACACTGAAGCTTTCTTT.

Concerning this clone itself: The junction departs from germline at one end; a sequencing error may be responsible. The chain employs TRBV7-7 and TRBJ1-1; D is uncertain. Germline CDR1 SSHAT, CDR2 FNYEAQ (reference sequence). This CDR3 is built from 14 residues. The CDR3 protein is CASSPLGTNTEAFF. CDR3 DNA: TGTGCTAGCAGCCCTCTAGGAACCAACACTGAAGCTTTCTTT.

Concerning this clone: This is likely a read error, given that the CDR3 carries no conserved phenylalanine or tryptophan at its end. This rearrangement joins TRBV19 to TRBJ1-2; 7 bases agree with TRBD1. This CDR3 contains 16 residues. The V segment lost 1 base and the J segment 4 bases; nucleotides outside the gene matches: 9. Germline CDR1 reads LNHDA; CDR2 reads SQIVND (reference sequence). In DNA, the CDR3 is TGTGCCAGTAGTATAGGTCATGGGACAGCGCCCTATGGCTACACCCTC. Its protein product is CASSIGHGTAPYGYTL.

The chain combines TRBV6-1 with TRBJ1-6; no firm D call. Germline V gene lookup returns CDR1 MNHNS and CDR2 SASEGT. V lost 0 bases to trimming and J lost 10 bases, with 7 bases between them. The CDR3 has 13 residues. The CDR3 region is CASSEAYSSPLHF. The CDR3 DNA reads as TGTGCCAGCAGTGAAGCTTATTCGTCACCCCTCCACTTT.

This clone appeared a few times. The V and J genes are TRBV5-4 and TRBJ2-5, with D possibly being TRBD2 (5 bases). The CDR3 has 15 amino acids. V was trimmed by 1 base and J by 2 bases, leaving 12 bases between them. The germline V gene encodes CDR1 SGHNT and CDR2 YYREEE (reference sequence). CDR3: CASSLRSGPQETQYF. DNA of the CDR3: TGTGCCAGCAGCTTGCGCAGCGGCCCGCAAGAGACCCAGTACTTC.

The rearrangement uses TRBV28 and TRBJ2-1; the match to TRBD2 covers 14 bases. The V and J ends lost 8 bases and 5 bases, in that order; junction bases with no gene match: 17. Germline V lookup: CDR1 MDHEN, CDR2 SYDVKM. The CDR3 contains 19 residues. The DNA for the CDR3 is TGTGCCAGCTCCTGGGCCCTGACTAGCGGGAGGGCCCCTAACAATGAGCAGTTCTTC. The encoded protein is CASSWALTSGRAPNNEQFF. Supplemented by reference TRBV28 and TRBJ2-1, the full variable domain reads DVKVTQSSRYLVKRTGEKVFLECVQDMDHENMFWYRQDPGLGLRLIYFSYDVKMKEKGDIPEGYSVSREKKERFSLILESASTNQTSMYLCASSWALTSGRAPNNEQFFGPGTRLTVL.

The chain combines TRBV30 with TRBJ1-2, with TRBD1 identical over 7 bases. Germline CDR1 GTSNPN, CDR2 SVGIG (reference sequence). CDR3 size: 13 residues. J was trimmed by 6 bases and V by 2 bases; bases with no gene match: 6. The CDR3 DNA reads TGTGCCTGGAGTCCACAGGGGAGTCATGGCTACACCTTC. The encoded protein is CAWSPQGSHGYTF.

The J gene is TRBJ2-1, the V gene TRBV5-4, with TRBD2 matching 12 bases. V dropped 4 bases and J dropped 7; count of bases not matched to a gene: 6. Germline V gene lookup returns CDR1 SGHNT and CDR2 YYREEE (reference sequence). This CDR3 region has 15 residues. Written as DNA, the CDR3 is TGTGCCAGCAGCACTAGCGGGAGGAAAAGGAATGAGCAGTTCTTC. Protein product: CASSTSGRKRNEQFF.

This clone was observed a few times. V usage is TRBV6-5 and J usage is TRBJ1-1, with 10 nucleotides matching TRBD1. V lost 6 bases, J lost 5 bases, and 6 bases stayed unmatched. Per germline, CDR1 MNHEY and CDR2 SVGAGI. The length of the CDR3 is 14 residues. The CDR3 coding sequence is TGTGCCAGCAGACCCGACAGGGGGCAAACTGAAGCTTTCTTT. It is translated as CASRPDRGQTEAFF.

This chain uses TRBV5-1 with TRBJ2-7; TRBD1 agrees at 10 bases. From germline, CDR1 is SGHRS and CDR2 YFSETQ. The CDR3 is made up of 14 amino acids. After removal of 3 bases from V and 2 bases from J, the junction contained 2 bases not matched to a gene. This CDR3 is CASSYGQGAYEQYF. The CDR3 nucleotides are TGCGCCAGCAGCTATGGACAGGGGGCCTACGAGCAGTACTTC.

This chain joins TRBV6-1 and TRBJ2-7; the match to TRBD1 covers 7 bases. Per the germline V gene, CDR1 is MNHNS and CDR2 is SASEGT. The J segment lost 0 bases and the V segment lost 8 bases, leaving 4 bases of the junction unmatched. This CDR3 is 13 amino acids long. The CDR3 sequence: CASETGSSYEQYF. CDR3 in DNA: TGTGCCAGCGAGACAGGGAGCTCCTACGAGCAGTACTTC.

This clone was counted a single time. The V and J genes are TRBV5-1 and TRBJ2-5, with D hard to call. The J call may be wrong; the DNA end is better matched by TRBJ2-7. Per germline, CDR1 SGHRS and CDR2 YFSETQ. CDR3 length equals 13 residues. CDR3 loop: CASSPNSIYEQYF. DNA for the CDR3: TGCGCCAGCAGCCCCAACAGTATCTACGAGCAGTACTTC.

This chain uses TRBV7-6 with TRBJ2-1, with 10 nucleotides matching TRBD2. Unmatched junction bases numbered 10, after V lost 6 bases and J lost 8 bases. The CDR3 length is 15 residues. Germline values: CDR1 SGHVS, CDR2 FNYEAQ. Written as DNA, the CDR3 is TGTGCCAGCAGACCCGCTAGCGGGAGTTTCTATGAGCAGTTCTTC. It specifies CASRPASGSFYEQFF.

The chain couples TRBV6-6 to TRBJ1-2; D remains unclear. Germline V gene lookup returns CDR1 MNHNY and CDR2 SVGAGI (reference sequence). The CDR3 is 12 amino acids. The V gene lost 6 bases and the J gene lost 4 bases, with 9 bases spanning the gap. CDR3: CASSLPGYGYTF. The CDR3 region has the DNA TGTGCCAGCAGCCTCCCCGGCTATGGCTACACCTTC.

The rearrangement links TRBV25-1 to TRBJ1-2, with TRBD1 identical over 8 bases. CDR3 length: 15 residues. Per the germline V gene, CDR1 is MGHDK and CDR2 is SYGVNS. J lost 8 bases, V lost 5 bases, and 13 bases had no gene match. The CDR3 here is CASSKTGTGGIGYTF. CDR3 nucleotides: TGTGCCAGCAGTAAAACCGGGACAGGCGGTATAGGCTACACCTTC.

The rearrangement joins TRBV7-3 to TRBJ2-3; 10 bases are a match to TRBD2. This CDR3 contains 16 residues. V shed 4 bases and J 1 base; nucleotides not matched to a gene: 5. From germline, CDR1 is SGHTA and CDR2 FQGTGA. The CDR3 loop reads CASSSIGLAGTDTQYF. In DNA, the CDR3 is TGTGCCAGCAGCTCTATCGGACTAGCGGGCACAGATACGCAGTATTTT.

The V gene is TRBV10-3, the J gene TRBJ2-2; TRBD2 is a possible D gene (6 bases). Trimming pared 7 bases from V and 1 base from J, leaving 10 bases between. The CDR3 totals 14 residues. Germline V gives CDR1 ENHRY, CDR2 SYGVKD. DNA of the CDR3: TGTGCCATCAAGGAGGGGAGGAACACCGGGGAGCTGTTTTTT. Translation: CAIKEGRNTGELFF.

CDR3 sequence (DNA): TGTGCCAGCAGTTCAGGGGTTGGGGGTATACGAAAGCAGTACTTC. The encoded protein is CASSSGVGGIRKQYF. The rearrangement joins TRBV2 to TRBJ2-7; maybe TRBD1 (6 bases). V was pared by 5 bases and J by 8 bases, with 22 bases between. Germline loops: CDR1 SNHLY, CDR2 FYNNEI. There are 15 residues in the CDR3.